This T cell receptor (beta chain) was identified during a study of blood T cells in healthy people across ages (dated by TCRdb to the mid-2010s). Concerning the study at large: In model experiments, roughly one uniquely barcoded TCR beta cDNA molecule per two T cells was captured by template switching. To track age-related changes in TCR beta repertoire diversity, the study relied on deep sequencing normalized with unique cDNA molecular identifiers. The donors were divided into four age groups: young (average approximately 16 years), middle-aged (about 39), aged (under 70) and long-lived (around 87). Donors of different ages were randomly distributed across sequencing lanes to avoid experimental bias. The study analyzed two additional independent replicas of 1 million unique cDNA reads from the same blood draw for two donors, one aged 18 to 30 and one aged 80 or older.

The full study reports these points: Estimates of total diversity based on one million sequenced T cells were considered lower bounds and underestimates. Because profiling used bulk unsorted PBMCs, naive and antigen-experienced compartments could not be compared conclusively. Compared with the aged group, the long-lived group had more naive CD4+ T cells, fewer expanded clones and increased TCR diversity, a pattern suggesting age selection. Observed TCR beta diversity per million T cells fell roughly linearly with age, and a significant reduction was already apparent by age around 39. A strong correlation was found between observed TCR beta diversity and the percentage of naive T cells measured by flow cytometry. Because donor CMV infection status was unknown, age-related changes in expanded clonotypes were potentially confounded.

The donors were roughly 39 Caucasian individuals from Russia, aged roughly 6 to 100 years, who were systemically healthy. Around 10 milliliters of peripheral blood were drawn from each donor into EDTA-treated Vacutainer tubes. Ficoll-Paque density-gradient centrifugation was used to isolate PBMCs, with at least 6 million obtained per sample. Total RNA, at least 6 micrograms per sample, was extracted from PBMCs with Trizol reagent. For every donor, an aliquot of PBMCs went through flow cytometry to measure the percentages of naive CD45RAhigh/CD27high T cells. Receptors were amplified or captured by 5' RACE. Data came from an Illumina HiSeq 2500. The second PCR ran for roughly 7 to 12 cycles and used a J-beta primer mix along with a sample-barcoded 5' primer. A unique molecular identifier was introduced onto each TCR beta cDNA molecule by a template-switch 5' adaptor carrying 12 random nucleotides. At least 2.5 million CDR3-containing paired-end reads were obtained from each sample. First-strand cDNA was synthesized from all RNA with the Mint cDNA synthesis kit, primed by a TRBC-specific oligonucleotide. After uracil-DNA glycosylase treatment, a first 18-cycle PCR used universal primers M1SS and BC2_uni_R on all cDNA. Processing in the source paper ran as follows. Normalization of each sample was performed by random selection of 1 million high-quality reads, each carrying a distinct molecular identifier. Instead of being binned into consensus sequences, reads that shared molecular identifiers were thrown out. CDR3 identification, clonotype clustering and error correction used MiTCR with a Q25 quality threshold and the strictest error-elimination algorithm. A nonparametric unseen species model with Euler transformation was used to estimate a lower bound on total TCR beta diversity. In-frame beta chains were kept once TCRdb had trimmed the public reads at Q25 with fastp and called clones with MiXCR. Records with the same CDR3 protein are collapsed into one entry carrying the most frequent genes and DNA. It is TCRdb's table, rather than the study itself, that gives the V and J calls and clone size. The sample table contains some 1.4 million distinct CDR3 sequences; only one count was recorded for around 39% of them. Less than 8% of the sample rests with the top ten.

The germline V gene encodes CDR1 SEHNR and CDR2 FQNEAQ (reference sequence). V is pruned by 5 bases and J by 3 bases, leaving 10 bases of the junction without a gene match. The CDR3 spans 16 residues, from the cysteine through the phenylalanine. The read is trimmed to its CDR3 DNA, 48 bases read in frame from base 1. On this clonotype itself: The specificity of this receptor is unknown. Qualities for individual bases were not recorded, and no much larger clone is one base off.

The chain joins TRBV7-9 to TRBJ2-3; TRBD2 aligns with 8 central bases. This TCR derives from a woman younger than 30 in good health. The specimen was blood. The CDR3 protein: CASSPPLREGTDTQYF. The DNA is TGTGCCAGCAGCCCCCCCCTCCGGGAGGGAACAGATACGCAGTATTTT.